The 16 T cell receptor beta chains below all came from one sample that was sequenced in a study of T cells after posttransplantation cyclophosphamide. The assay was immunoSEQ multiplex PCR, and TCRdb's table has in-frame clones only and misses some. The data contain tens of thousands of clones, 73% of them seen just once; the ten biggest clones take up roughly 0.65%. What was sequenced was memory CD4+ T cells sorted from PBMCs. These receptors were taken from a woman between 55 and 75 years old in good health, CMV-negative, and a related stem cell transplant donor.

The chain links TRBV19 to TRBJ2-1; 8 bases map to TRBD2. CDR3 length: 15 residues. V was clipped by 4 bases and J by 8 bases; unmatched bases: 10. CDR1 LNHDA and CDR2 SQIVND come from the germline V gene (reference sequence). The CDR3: CASSKDGTSSYEQFF. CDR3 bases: TGTGCCAGTAGTAAAGACGGGACTAGTAGCTATGAGCAGTTCTTC. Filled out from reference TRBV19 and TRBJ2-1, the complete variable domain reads DGGITQSPKYLFRKEGQNVTLSCEQNLNHDAMYWYRQDPGQGLRLIYYSQIVNDFQKGDIAEGYSVSREKKESFPLTVTSAQKNPTAFYLCASSKDGTSSYEQFFGPGTRLTVL.

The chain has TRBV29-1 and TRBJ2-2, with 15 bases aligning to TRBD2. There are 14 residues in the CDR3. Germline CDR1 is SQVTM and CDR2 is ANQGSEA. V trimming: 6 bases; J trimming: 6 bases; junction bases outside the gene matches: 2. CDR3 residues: CSVRTSGRAGELFF. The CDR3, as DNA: TGCAGCGTCCGGACTAGCGGGAGGGCCGGGGAGCTGTTTTTT.

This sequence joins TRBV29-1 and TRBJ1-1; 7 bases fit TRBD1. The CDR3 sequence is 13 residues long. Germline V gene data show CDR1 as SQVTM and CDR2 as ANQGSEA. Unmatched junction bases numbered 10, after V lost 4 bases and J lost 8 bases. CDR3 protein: CSVGDSLEREAFF. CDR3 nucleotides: TGCAGCGTTGGGGACAGCCTTGAACGGGAAGCTTTCTTT.

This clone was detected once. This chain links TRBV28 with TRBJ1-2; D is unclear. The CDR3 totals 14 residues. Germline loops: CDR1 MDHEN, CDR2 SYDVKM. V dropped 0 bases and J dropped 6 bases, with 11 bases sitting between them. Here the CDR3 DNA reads TGTGCCAGCAGTTTATGGGTCGGTACCCATGGCTACACCTTC. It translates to CASSLWVGTHGYTF.

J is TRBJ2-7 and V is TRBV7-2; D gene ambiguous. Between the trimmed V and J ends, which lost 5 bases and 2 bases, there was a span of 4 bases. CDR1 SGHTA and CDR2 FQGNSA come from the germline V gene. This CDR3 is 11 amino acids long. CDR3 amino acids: CASSPAYEQYF. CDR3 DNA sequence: TGTGCCAGCAGCCCGGCCTACGAGCAGTACTTC.

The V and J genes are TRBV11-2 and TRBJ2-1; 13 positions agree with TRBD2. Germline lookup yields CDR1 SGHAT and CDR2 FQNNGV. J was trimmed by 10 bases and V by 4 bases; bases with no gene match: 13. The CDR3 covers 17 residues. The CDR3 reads CASSSRKLAGGPQEQFF. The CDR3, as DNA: TGTGCCAGCAGCTCCCGAAAACTAGCGGGAGGGCCCCAGGAGCAGTTCTTC. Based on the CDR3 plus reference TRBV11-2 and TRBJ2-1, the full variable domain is EAGVAQSPRYKIIEKRQSVAFWCNPISGHATLYWYQQILGQGPKLLIQFQNNGVVDDSQLPKDRFSAERLKGVDSTLKIQPAKLEDSAVYLCASSSRKLAGGPQEQFFGPGTRLTVL.

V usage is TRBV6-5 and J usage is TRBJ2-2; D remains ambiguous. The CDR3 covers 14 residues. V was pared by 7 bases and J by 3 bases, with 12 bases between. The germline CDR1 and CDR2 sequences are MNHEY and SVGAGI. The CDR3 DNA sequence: TGTGCCAGCATCCGAGACATTTACACCGGGGAGCTGTTTTTT. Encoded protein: CASIRDIYTGELFF.

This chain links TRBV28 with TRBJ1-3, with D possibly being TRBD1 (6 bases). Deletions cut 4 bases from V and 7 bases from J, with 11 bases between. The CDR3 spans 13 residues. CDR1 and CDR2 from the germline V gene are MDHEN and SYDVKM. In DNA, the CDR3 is TGTGCCAGCAGTTCTCGAAGGGGGAACACCATATATTTT. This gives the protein CASSSRRGNTIYF.

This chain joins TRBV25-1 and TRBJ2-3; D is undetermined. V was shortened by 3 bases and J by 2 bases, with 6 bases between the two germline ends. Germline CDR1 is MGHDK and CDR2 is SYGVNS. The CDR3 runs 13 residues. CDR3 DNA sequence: TGTGCCAGCAGTGATGTCAACACAGATACGCAGTATTTT. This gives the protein CASSDVNTDTQYF.

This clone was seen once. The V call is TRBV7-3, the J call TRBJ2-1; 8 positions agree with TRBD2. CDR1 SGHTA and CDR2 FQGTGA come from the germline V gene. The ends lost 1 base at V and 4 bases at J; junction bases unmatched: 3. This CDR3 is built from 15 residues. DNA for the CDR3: TGTGCCAGCAGCTTAAGGGCTAGCGGGTACAATGAGCAGTTCTTC. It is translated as CASSLRASGYNEQFF.

In DNA, the CDR3 is TGTGCCAGCAGCCCAACCGCCAGGGTTGGCGGGGAGCTGTTTTTT. Protein product: CASSPTARVGGELFF. The rearrangement joins TRBV5-6 to TRBJ2-2, with D possibly being TRBD1 (5 bases). The CDR3 is made up of 15 amino acids. The germline CDR1 and CDR2 sequences are SGHDT and YYEEEE. V gave up 4 bases and J gave up 7 bases, with 17 bases separating them.

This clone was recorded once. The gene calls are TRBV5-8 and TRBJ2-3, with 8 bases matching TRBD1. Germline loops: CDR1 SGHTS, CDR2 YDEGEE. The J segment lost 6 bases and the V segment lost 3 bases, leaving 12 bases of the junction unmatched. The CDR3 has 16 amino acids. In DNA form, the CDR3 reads TGTGCCAGCAGCTCCGGACAGGGAGGTATGAGGGATACGCAGTATTTT. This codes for CASSSGQGGMRDTQYF.

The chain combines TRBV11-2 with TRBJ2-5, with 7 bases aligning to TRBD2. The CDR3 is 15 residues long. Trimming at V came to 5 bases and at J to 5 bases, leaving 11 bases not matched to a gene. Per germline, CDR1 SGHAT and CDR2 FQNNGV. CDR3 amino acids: CASSIPGTTRETQYF. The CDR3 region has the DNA TGTGCCAGCAGCATACCCGGGACTACGAGGGAGACCCAGTACTTC.

This chain's CDR3 is CASTRRTSGYTGELFF. The CDR3, as DNA: TGTGCCAGCACCCGTAGGACTAGCGGCTACACCGGGGAGCTGTTTTTT. The J gene is TRBJ2-2, the V gene TRBV2; 10 nucleotides align to TRBD2. The V and J ends lost 7 bases and 3 bases, in that order; junction bases with no gene match: 8. Germline V lookup: CDR1 SNHLY, CDR2 FYNNEI. The CDR3 contains 16 residues.

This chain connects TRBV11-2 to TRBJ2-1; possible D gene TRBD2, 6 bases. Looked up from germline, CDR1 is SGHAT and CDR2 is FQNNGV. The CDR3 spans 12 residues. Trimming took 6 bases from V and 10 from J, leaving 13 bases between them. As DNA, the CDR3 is TGTGCCAGCAGTCCGACTAGTTTAGAGCAGTTCTTC. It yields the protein CASSPTSLEQFF.

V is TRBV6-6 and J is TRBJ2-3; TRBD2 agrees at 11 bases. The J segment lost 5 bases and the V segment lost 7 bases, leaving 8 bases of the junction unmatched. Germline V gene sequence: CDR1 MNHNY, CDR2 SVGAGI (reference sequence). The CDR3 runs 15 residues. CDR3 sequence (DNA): TGTGCCAGCATGGTACTAGCGGGAGCCCAAGATACGCAGTATTTT. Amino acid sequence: CASMVLAGAQDTQYF.